This T cell receptor (beta chain) was retrieved from a study of blood T cells in healthy people across ages. Between the trimmed V and J ends, which lost 4 bases and 7 bases, there was a span of 14 bases. The germline V gene has CDR1 SGHAT and CDR2 FQNNGV. This CDR3 is 15 amino acids long. The table lists this clonotype with a few counts. Next came a second PCR, run for about 7 to 11 cycles, which used a sample-barcoded 5' primer along with a J-beta primer mix. All samples yielded 2.5 million or more CDR3-containing paired-end reads. MiXCR was run by TCRdb on the 5' RACE reads, yielding one entry per CDR3 protein. The sample carries more than 800,000 distinct CDR3 sequences, under 30% recorded once.

This TCR was recovered from a woman older than 75 in good health. The genes are TRBV11-2 and TRBJ1-6; D is unclear. The sequencing sample was made of blood. CDR3: CASSWAPGSNSPLHF. The CDR3 DNA reads TGTGCCAGCAGCTGGGCCCCCGGGAGCAATTCACCCCTCCACTTT.